This TCR beta chain was sequenced for a study of human T cells and chemical hapten exposure. Study information: The sensitizing agent was 2% DPC, placed on 2 cm by 2 cm of upper inner arm skin. Patients, chiefly female, had alopecia areata, totalis or universalis.

This clonotype showed up many times. This CDR3 has 13 amino acids. V gave up 2 bases and J gave up 6 bases, with 8 bases separating them. CDR1 and CDR2 (germline): KGHSH, LQKENI. In TCRdb, the RACE reads were re-called with MiXCR into one record per CDR3 protein. The table lists more than 75,000 distinct CDR3 sequences, about a tenth of them singletons, with 2% to 2.5% in the top ten. Time point given: patch test 2, 6 weeks after DPC sensitization. Treatment described: therapeutic diphenylcyclopropenone sensitization with weekly scalp DPC. Non-pregnant alopecia patients aged 18 to 70, suitable for DPC therapy.

The sequence was obtained from a woman aged 25 to 39 with alopecia areata. Some clones in this sample may be carry-over from other donors' samples. The material was whole blood, obtained in connection with sensitization to the hapten diphenylcyclopropenone (DPC). The rearrangement uses TRBV18 and TRBJ1-5, with D hard to call. This chain's CDR3 is CASSPEGPQPQHF. The CDR3 DNA reads as TGTGCCAGCTCACCAGAAGGGCCTCAGCCCCAGCATTTT.